This T cell receptor (beta chain) was captured by sequencing in a study of blood T cell repertoires in COVID-19. Overall study: Sources were T cells, B-cell-depleted T cells, or PBMCs; the material itself was cDNA or gDNA.

In the authors' methods: Amplified reference gene primers provided the basis for estimating nucleated cell counts. Assay: immunoSEQ multiplex PCR; the TCRdb copy retains only in-frame clones and omits some. V and J calls and clone size are given by that table; D and trimming were obtained from the DNA. Of approximately 140,000 clones in the sample, roughly four fifths were seen once. In germline, CDR1 is SGHTS, CDR2 YDEGEE. This CDR3 spans 15 amino acids. V lost 1 base, J lost 5 bases, and 13 bases lay in between. The chain employs TRBV5-8 and TRBJ2-1; a possible D gene is TRBD1 (6 bases). The sequence was collected from a woman of 80 years or more in a cohort sampled during active or convalescent COVID-19. The material sequenced was peripheral blood. In DNA, the CDR3 is TGTGCCAGCAGCTTGACAGGGACGATGGACAATGAGCAGTTCTTC. Translated: CASSLTGTMDNEQFF.